The source of this T cell receptor beta chain is a study of blood T cell repertoires in COVID-19 (dated by TCRdb to 2018 to 2021). Turning to the overall study: The collaborator samples originated in the United States, Italy and Spain and spanned the acute and convalescent phases of COVID-19. The prospective study material was composed of cDNA or gDNA derived from T cells, B-cell-depleted T cells, or PBMCs. Where available, HLA class I and class II types were taken from metadata supplied by the sample provider and were not determined by assay-based typing. The dataset comprised deeply sampled blood TCRbeta repertoires from subjects exposed to, actively infected with, or recovered from COVID-19. The repertoires were released in a freely available public database intended as a resource for research on the immune response to SARS-CoV-2. Nearly every sample came with metadata listing a de-identified subject ID, COVID-19 status, age in years and sex. Samples were obtained from the ongoing ImmuneRACE study (first 160 participants) and from some 1,300 subjects provided by 6 global collaborators. Points the paper makes about the study in general: Clinical and demographic metadata were provided uncurated, with the amount varying by source and participant.

Each collaborating institution followed its own protocols to collect whole blood in K2EDTA tubes. For TCRbeta analysis, collaborator samples were shipped as frozen whole blood, as isolated PBMCs, or as DNA extracted from either sample type. The CDR3 spans 19 residues, from the cysteine through the phenylalanine. Here the CDR3 DNA is all that survives: 57 bases in frame from base 1. Trimming removed 4 bases from V and 3 bases from J; the gene matches leave 16 bases unexplained. CDR1 and CDR2 are drawn from the germline V gene (reference sequence): LNHDA, SQIVND. The immunoSEQ Assay, a bias-controlled multiplex PCR, was used to amplify TCRbeta CDR3 regions from genomic DNA. The study's own analysis went as follows. The number of nucleated cells in each sample was estimated from the amplification of reference gene primers within the assay. Sequence reads were collapsed and filtered to measure the absolute abundance of every unique TCRbeta CDR3 rearrangement. For each sample, productive Simpson clonality was calculated by taking the square root of Simpson's diversity index across productive rearrangements. TCRdb holds this immuneACCESS table with in-frame rearrangements only. Some clones are missing; in checked studies, unresolved V genes explain under half, and the rest has no known cause. That table is the source of V, J and clone size, and D and trimming were worked out from the DNA. Recorded for this sample are 95,000 to 110,000 clones; 75% to 90% of them occurred a single time. About 16% of the sample is held by the ten biggest clonotypes.

This clone showed up just once. What this receptor recognizes is not known. It has no much larger one-base neighbor in the sample; base qualities were not kept. The sequence came from a man aged 50 to 59 with acute or convalescent COVID-19. The sequencing input was peripheral blood. Recombination linked TRBV19 to TRBJ2-1; TRBD2 aligns with 9 central bases. The CDR3 reads CASSTMGVRAGGSYNEQFF. The DNA sequence reads TGTGCCAGTAGTACAATGGGGGTGAGAGCGGGAGGAAGCTACAATGAGCAGTTCTTC.